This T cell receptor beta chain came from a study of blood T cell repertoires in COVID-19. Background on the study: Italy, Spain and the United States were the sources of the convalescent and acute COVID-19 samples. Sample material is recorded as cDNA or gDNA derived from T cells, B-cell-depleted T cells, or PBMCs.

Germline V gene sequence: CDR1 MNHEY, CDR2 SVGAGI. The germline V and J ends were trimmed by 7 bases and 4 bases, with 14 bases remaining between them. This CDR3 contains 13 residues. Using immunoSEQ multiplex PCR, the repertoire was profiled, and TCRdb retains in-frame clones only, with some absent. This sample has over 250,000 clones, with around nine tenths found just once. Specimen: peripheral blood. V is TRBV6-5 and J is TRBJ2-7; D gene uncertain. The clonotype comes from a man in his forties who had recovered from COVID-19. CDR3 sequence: CASTGSIGYEQYF. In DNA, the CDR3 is TGTGCCAGCACCGGAAGCATCGGGTACGAGCAGTACTTC.